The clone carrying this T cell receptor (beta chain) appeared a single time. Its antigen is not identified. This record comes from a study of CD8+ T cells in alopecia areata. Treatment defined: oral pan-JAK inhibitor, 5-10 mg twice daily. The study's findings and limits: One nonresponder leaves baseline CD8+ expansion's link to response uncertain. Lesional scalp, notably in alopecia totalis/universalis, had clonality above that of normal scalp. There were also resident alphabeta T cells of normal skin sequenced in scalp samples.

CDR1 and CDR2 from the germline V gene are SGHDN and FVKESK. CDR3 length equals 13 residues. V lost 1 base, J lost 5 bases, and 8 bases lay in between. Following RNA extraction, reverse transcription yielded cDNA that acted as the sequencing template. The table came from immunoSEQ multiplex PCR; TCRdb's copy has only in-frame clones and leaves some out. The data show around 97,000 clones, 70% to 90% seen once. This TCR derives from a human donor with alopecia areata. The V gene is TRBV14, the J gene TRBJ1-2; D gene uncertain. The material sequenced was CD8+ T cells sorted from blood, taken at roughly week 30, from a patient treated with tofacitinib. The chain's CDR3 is CASSQGSGYGYTF. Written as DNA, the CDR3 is TGTGCCAGCAGCCAAGGGTCCGGGTATGGCTACACCTTC.